One and the same sample provided the 13 T cell receptor beta chains below, sequenced in a study of T and B cells in COVID-19 patients. BIOMED2 TRB-A/B primer pools were used in multiplex TRB PCR. Using its own MiXCR run on the multiplex PCR reads, TCRdb lists one record per CDR3 protein. The sample contains some 1,300 distinct CDR3 sequences, about 26% of which appear only once. From blood, about 250-500 ng of genomic DNA served as TRB template. Sequencing input: blood. Every receptor here comes from a human donor with active COVID-19.

The V gene is TRBV30, the J gene TRBJ1-4; D may be TRBD1 (5 bases). V lost 0 bases and J 10 bases, leaving 6 bases between the germline ends. Germline CDR1 reads GTSNPN; CDR2 reads SVGIG (reference sequence). This CDR3 has 11 amino acids. The DNA for the CDR3 is TGTGCCTGGAGTGTGGGACGAAAACTGTTTTTT. Amino acids: CAWSVGRKLFF.

The chain links TRBV19 to TRBJ2-2; D unclear. The CDR3 has 17 amino acids. CDR1 is LNHDA and CDR2 is SQIVND in the germline V gene (reference sequence). Trimming took off 3 bases at V and 5 bases at J, with 19 bases between the two ends. The CDR3 sequence is CASSIPPPRGRTGELFF. The CDR3 nucleotides are TGTGCCAGTAGTATCCCTCCTCCCCGAGGAAGAACCGGGGAGCTGTTTTTT. Variable domain in full (rest from reference TRBV19 and TRBJ2-2): DGGITQSPKYLFRKEGQNVTLSCEQNLNHDAMYWYRQDPGQGLRLIYYSQIVNDFQKGDIAEGYSVSREKKESFPLTVTSAQKNPTAFYLCASSIPPPRGRTGELFFGEGSRLTVL.

Sample share makes this clonotype medium-sized (0.01 to 0.1%). The chain links TRBV2 to TRBJ2-2, with 8 bases that match TRBD1. The CDR3 has 15 residues. From germline, CDR1 is SNHLY and CDR2 FYNNEI. J was trimmed by 1 base and V by 4 bases; bases with no gene match: 2. CDR3: CASSGTGMNTGELFF. CDR3 nucleotides: TGTGCCAGCAGTGGGACAGGGATGAACACCGGGGAGCTGTTTTTT.

DNA of the CDR3: TGTGCCAGCTCACCAGGACTTTCCTTAGATGAAAAACTGTTTTTT. Amino acid sequence: CASSPGLSLDEKLFF. The chain joins TRBV18 to TRBJ1-4; D not resolved. This CDR3 is 15 amino acids long. V shed 2 bases and J shed 6 bases, with 13 bases lying between them. Germline V gene data show CDR1 as KGHSH and CDR2 as LQKENI. Full variable domain (outside the CDR3, taken from reference TRBV18 and TRBJ1-4): NAGVMQNPRHLVRRRGQEARLRCSPMKGHSHVYWYRQLPEEGLKFMVYLQKENIIDESGMPKERFSAEFPKEGPSILRIQQVVRGDSAAYFCASSPGLSLDEKLFFGSGTQLSVL.

The V and J genes are TRBV30 and TRBJ1-2; TRBD1 is a possible D gene (6 bases). CDR3 length equals 11 residues. Germline V gene data show CDR1 as GTSNPN and CDR2 as SVGIG (reference sequence). Trimming left V 8 bases short and J 5 bases short, with 12 bases between. DNA of the CDR3: TGTGCCAACGGACAGACGTATGGCTACACCTTC. It specifies CANGQTYGYTF.

This clonotype is medium-sized by share. V usage is TRBV12-3 or TRBV12-4 and J usage is TRBJ2-1; perhaps TRBD2 as D (6 bases). This CDR3 has 13 amino acids. Trimming took off 3 bases at V and 5 bases at J, with 8 bases between the two ends. The CDR3 sequence: CASSFLANNEQFF. In nucleotides, the CDR3 is TGTGCCAGCAGTTTCCTAGCGAACAATGAGCAGTTCTTC.

This clonotype counts as medium-sized (0.01 to 0.1%). J is TRBJ2-7 and V is TRBV12-3 or TRBV12-4, with 7 bases identical to TRBD1. This CDR3 is 16 amino acids long. Germline trimming cut 8 bases from V and 6 bases from J; bases unmatched to any gene: 19. DNA of the CDR3: TGTGCCAGCCTGAGGGGGACAGAAGGAAGGATTGGCGAGCAGTACTTC. Its translation is CASLRGTEGRIGEQYF.

The V gene is TRBV6-2 or TRBV6-3, the J gene TRBJ2-7, with 9 positions matching TRBD1. This CDR3 has 12 amino acids. Germline V gives CDR1 MNHEY, CDR2 SVGEGT. Unmatched junction bases numbered 0, after V lost 6 bases and J lost 3 bases. The CDR3 here is CASRTGGYEQYF. The CDR3 nucleotides read TGTGCCAGCAGGACAGGGGGCTACGAGCAGTACTTC.

This sequence joins TRBV4-3 and TRBJ1-2; D remains unclear. CDR1 LGHNA and CDR2 YSLEER come from the germline V gene. The CDR3 is made up of 15 amino acids. V was clipped by 0 bases and J by 2 bases, with 10 bases between them. CDR3 nucleotide sequence: TGCGCCAGCAGCCAAGATAAGGCGGGGAACTATGGCTACACCTTC. Amino acid sequence: CASSQDKAGNYGYTF.

This clonotype showed up just a few times. This chain links TRBV28 with TRBJ2-1, with D maybe TRBD2 (6 bases). This CDR3 has 15 amino acids. CDR1 MDHEN and CDR2 SYDVKM come from the germline V gene. Trimming removed 6 bases at V and 7 bases at J, with 19 bases between. The DNA of the CDR3 is TGTGCCAGCAGCATTGACACTCCTGGGGGGAATGAGCAGTTCTTC. This sequence encodes CASSIDTPGGNEQFF.

This clonotype is large in the sample. This chain joins TRBV19 and TRBJ2-3; 10 positions agree with TRBD2. Germline V lookup: CDR1 LNHDA, CDR2 SQIVND (reference sequence). Losses at the gene ends were 7 bases for V and 2 bases for J; bases not matched to a gene: 6. The CDR3 extends over 15 amino acids. The CDR3 sequence is CASKKRGGLTDTQYF. CDR3 coding DNA: TGTGCCAGTAAGAAGCGGGGGGGCCTCACAGATACGCAGTATTTT.

This clonotype is classed as medium-sized. This chain joins TRBV5-5 and TRBJ1-2; the D gene is possibly TRBD1 (6 bases). The germline V and J ends were trimmed by 2 bases and 4 bases, with 18 bases remaining between them. The CDR3 has 16 amino acids. Germline V gives CDR1 SGHKS, CDR2 YYEKEE (reference sequence). CDR3 DNA sequence: TGTGCCAGCAGCTTATCCGGGACACGGATTCTCTATGGCTACACCTTC. It is translated as CASSLSGTRILYGYTF.

By share of the sample, this clonotype is large. This sequence joins TRBV19 and TRBJ1-4; D remains unclear. The CDR3 is 13 residues long. The germline CDR1 and CDR2 sequences are LNHDA and SQIVND (reference sequence). V lost 5 bases, J lost 7 bases, and 11 bases lay in between. CDR3 DNA sequence: TGTGCCAGTAGTGCACATAAGGGTGAAAAACTGTTTTTT. Translating gives CASSAHKGEKLFF.